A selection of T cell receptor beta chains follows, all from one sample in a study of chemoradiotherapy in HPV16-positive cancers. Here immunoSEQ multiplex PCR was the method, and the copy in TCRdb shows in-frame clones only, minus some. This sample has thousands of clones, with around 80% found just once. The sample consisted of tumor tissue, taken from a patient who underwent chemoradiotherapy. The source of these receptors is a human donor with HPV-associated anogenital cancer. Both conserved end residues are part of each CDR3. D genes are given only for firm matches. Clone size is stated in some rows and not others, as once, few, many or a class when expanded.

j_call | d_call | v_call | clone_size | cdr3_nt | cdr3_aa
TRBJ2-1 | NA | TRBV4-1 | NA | TGCGCCAGCACCTCCTCGACCCCGGGGGGCGAGCAGTTCTTC | CASTSSTPGGEQFF
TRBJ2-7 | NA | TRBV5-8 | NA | TGTGCCAGCAGCTTGGAAACGGGAAGCGAGCAGTACTTC | CASSLETGSEQYF
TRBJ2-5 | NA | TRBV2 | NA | TGTGCCAGCAACCCCGGGAAGACCCAGTACTTC | CASNPGKTQYF
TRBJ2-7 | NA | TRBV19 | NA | TGTGCCAGTAGTATTGGGGGCAGTATCTACGAGCAGTACTTC | CASSIGGSIYEQYF
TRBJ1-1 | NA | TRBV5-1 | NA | TGCGCCAGCAGCTTGTCACAGGGTCTTCCGGAAGCTTTCTTT | CASSLSQGLPEAFF
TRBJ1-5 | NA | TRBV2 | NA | TGTGCCAGCAGCCCTGACAGTGGAGGCAATCAGCCCCAGCATTTT | CASSPDSGGNQPQHF
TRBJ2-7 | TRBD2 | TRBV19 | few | TGTGCCAGTAGTATTCTCGCGGGAGACGAGCAGTACTTC | CASSILAGDEQYF
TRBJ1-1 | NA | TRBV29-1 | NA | TGCAGCGAAGAGACACCCGTGAACACTGAAGCTTTCTTT | CSEETPVNTEAFF
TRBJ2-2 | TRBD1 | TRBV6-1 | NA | TGTGCCAGCGACCATGGACAGGGTGTGTCCGGGGAGCTGTTTTTT | CASDHGQGVSGELFF
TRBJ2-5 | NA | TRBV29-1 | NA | TGCAGCGTTGAAGAGGCGGCGGCCCAGTACTTC | CSVEEAAAQYF
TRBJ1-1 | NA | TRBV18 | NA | TGTGCCAGCTCACCGGCCCGGGGGCGCGGGGAGGAGGACACTGAAGCTTTCTTT | CASSPARGRGEEDTEAFF
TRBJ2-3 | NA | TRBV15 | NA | TGTGCCACCGCCCGTGGAAGACTAGGCACAGATACGCAGTATTTT | CATARGRLGTDTQYF
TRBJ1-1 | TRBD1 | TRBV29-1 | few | TGCAGCGCCAAGACAGGGGGAGACACTGAAGCTTTCTTT | CSAKTGGDTEAFF
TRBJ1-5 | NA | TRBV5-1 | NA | TGCGCCAGCTCCCCCGGATCAGGGGATCAGCCCCAGCATTTT | CASSPGSGDQPQHF
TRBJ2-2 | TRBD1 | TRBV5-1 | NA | TGCGCCAGCAGCTTGGGGACAGGGTCTTCCGGGGAGCTGTTTTTT | CASSLGTGSSGELFF
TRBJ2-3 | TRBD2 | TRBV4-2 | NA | TGTGCCAGCAGCCAAGAGCTAGCGGGGGGACCTAGCACAGATACGCAGTATTTT | CASSQELAGGPSTDTQYF
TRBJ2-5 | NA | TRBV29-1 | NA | TGCAGCGTTGAATTAAGGGACCCCAAAGAGACCCAGTACTTC | CSVELRDPKETQYF
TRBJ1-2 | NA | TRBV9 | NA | TGTGCCAGCAGCGTAGTCCCAGGCAGTAACTATGGCTACACCTTC | CASSVVPGSNYGYTF
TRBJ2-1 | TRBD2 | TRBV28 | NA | TGTGCCAGCAGTCCCGGGGGGAGCTACAATGAGCAGTTCTTC | CASSPGGSYNEQFF
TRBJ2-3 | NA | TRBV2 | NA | TGTGCCAGCAGGAGACCCCGCGATACGCAGTATTTT | CASRRPRDTQYF
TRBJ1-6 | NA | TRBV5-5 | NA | TGTGCCAGCAGCTTAGGACTCTCACCCGGGGATTCACCCCTCCACTTT | CASSLGLSPGDSPLHF
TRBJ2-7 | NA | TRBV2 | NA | TGTGCCAGCTTCTACCCACGGGGTTCCTACGAGCAGTACTTC | CASFYPRGSYEQYF
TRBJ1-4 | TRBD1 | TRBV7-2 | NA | TGTGCCAGCAGCTTAGGAGGGGGCACTGGGGAAAAACTGTTTTTT | CASSLGGGTGEKLFF
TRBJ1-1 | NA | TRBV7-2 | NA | TGTGCCAGCAGCCCACACGCTCGGGGGAACACTGAAGCTTTCTTT | CASSPHARGNTEAFF
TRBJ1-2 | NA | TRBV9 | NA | TGTGCCAGCAGCGTAGGTTCAGCTCACTATGGCTACACCTTC | CASSVGSAHYGYTF
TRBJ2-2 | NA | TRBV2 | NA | TGTGCCAGCAGTGCTCGGCGGGGGAACACCGGGGAGCTGTTTTTT | CASSARRGNTGELFF
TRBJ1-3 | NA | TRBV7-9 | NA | TGTGCCAGCAGCCCCGCTTTACAGGACTACTCTGGAAACACCATATATTTT | CASSPALQDYSGNTIYF
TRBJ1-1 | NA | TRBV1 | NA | TGCCTAGGTGGCAACAGTGAAGCTTTCTTT | CLGGNSEAFF
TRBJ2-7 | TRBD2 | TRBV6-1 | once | TGTGCCAGCAGTGAAGAGCGGGGGGGCTCCTACGAGCAGTACTTC | CASSEERGGSYEQYF
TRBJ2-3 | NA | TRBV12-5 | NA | TGTGCTAGTGGTTTGGTACCCCTAGGGGGGAGCACAGATACGCAGTATTTT | CASGLVPLGGSTDTQYF
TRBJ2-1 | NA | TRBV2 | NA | TGTGCCAGCAGGACTCAGGGGGGGATCTATGAGCAGTTCTTC | CASRTQGGIYEQFF
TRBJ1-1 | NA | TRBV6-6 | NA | TGTGCCAGCAAGGGCACTGAAGCTTTCTTT | CASKGTEAFF
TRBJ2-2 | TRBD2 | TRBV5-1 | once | TGCGCCAGCAGCATTCTAGGGGAGGGCACCGGGGAGCTGTTTTTT | CASSILGEGTGELFF
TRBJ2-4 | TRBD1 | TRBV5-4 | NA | TGTGCCAGCAGCTTAGCGGACAGGGAGTACTTC | CASSLADREYF
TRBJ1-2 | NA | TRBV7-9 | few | TGTGCCAGCAGGAAGGGGTCGGGGGCCGGAGGCTACACCTTC | CASRKGSGAGGYTF
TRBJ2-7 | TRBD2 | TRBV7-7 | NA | TGTGCTAGCAGCCCCGGGACTAGCGGGTACGAGCAGTACTTC | CASSPGTSGYEQYF
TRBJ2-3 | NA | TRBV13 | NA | TGTGCCAGCAGCAGCCACTGGAGGGGGCGGCCAGATACGCAGTATTTT | CASSSHWRGRPDTQYF
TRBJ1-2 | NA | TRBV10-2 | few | TGCGCCAGCAGTGAGCTGGGACACGGAGATGGCTACACCTTC | CASSELGHGDGYTF
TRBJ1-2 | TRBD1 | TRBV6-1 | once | TGTGCCAGCAGTGGGCCCAGACAGGGGGCCACTAACTATGGCTACACCTTC | CASSGPRQGATNYGYTF
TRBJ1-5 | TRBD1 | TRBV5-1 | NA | TGCGCCAGCAGCCCGACGACAGGGACGGGCAATCAGCCCCAGCATTTT | CASSPTTGTGNQPQHF
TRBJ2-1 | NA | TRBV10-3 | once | TGTGCCATCAGTGAGTCGGAGAAAGGATTTGGGCAGTTCTTC | CAISESEKGFGQFF
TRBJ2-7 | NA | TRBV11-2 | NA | TGTGCCAGCAGCTCCCCGGGGGACGTACAGGGGCGGCCCTACGAGCAGTACTTC | CASSSPGDVQGRPYEQYF
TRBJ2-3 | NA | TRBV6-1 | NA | TGTGCCAGCAGTGACAGGGGTGTAACAGATACGCAGTATTTT | CASSDRGVTDTQYF
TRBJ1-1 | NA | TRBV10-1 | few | TGCGCCAGCAGTGAGTCAGGGGGCACTGAAGCTTTCTTT | CASSESGGTEAFF
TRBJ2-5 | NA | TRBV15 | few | TGTGCCACCAGCCAACCGGGAGACCAAGAGACCCAGTACTTC | CATSQPGDQETQYF
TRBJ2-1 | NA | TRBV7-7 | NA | TGTGCCAGCAGCTTAGCTCGGGGGGCATACAATGAGCAGTTCTTC | CASSLARGAYNEQFF
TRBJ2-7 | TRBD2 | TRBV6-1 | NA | TGTGCCAGCAGTGAGGCACTAGCGGGGGCTAGCTCCTACGAGCAGTACTTC | CASSEALAGASSYEQYF
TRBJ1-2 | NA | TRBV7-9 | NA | TGTGCCAGCAGCAACGGCGACCATGGAAAGACCTATGGCTACACCTTC | CASSNGDHGKTYGYTF
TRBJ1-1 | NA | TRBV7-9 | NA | TGTGCCAGCAGCTTTATAGTCGGCAACTCGGAAGCTTTCTTT | CASSFIVGNSEAFF
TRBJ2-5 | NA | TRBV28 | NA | TGTGCCAGCAGACTTTCGACCCAGACCCAGTACTTC | CASRLSTQTQYF
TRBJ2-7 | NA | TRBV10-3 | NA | TGTGCCAGCCTCGGACAGTTTGACGAGCAGTACTTC | CASLGQFDEQYF
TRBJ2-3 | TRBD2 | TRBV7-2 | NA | TGTGCCAGCAGCACCCGACTAGCGGGGGCGGGAGATACGCAGTATTTT | CASSTRLAGAGDTQYF
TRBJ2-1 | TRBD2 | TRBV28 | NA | TGTGCCAGCAGTTTATACTCAGCGGGGGGGTTTTCTGAGCAGTTCTTC | CASSLYSAGGFSEQFF
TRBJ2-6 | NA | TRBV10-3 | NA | TGTGCCATCAGGGGGGGGGCCGGGGCCAACGTCCTGACTTTC | CAIRGGAGANVLTF
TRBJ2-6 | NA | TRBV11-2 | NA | TGTGCCAGCAGCTTACTCGGACAGACCTCTGGGGCCAACGTCCTGACTTTC | CASSLLGQTSGANVLTF